This T cell receptor beta chain is from a study of beta chain features in type 1 diabetes. Study as a whole: Patients did not differ from healthy donors in age, gender or cell yield.

General observations from the study: TCRB CDR3s from Type 1 diabetes patients were moderately but significantly shorter in all four CD4+ subsets.

In the case of this clone: What it binds is unknown.

Every isolated RNA sample was fully reverse transcribed, so sequencing captured expressed TCRB transcripts. The table came from immunoSEQ multiplex PCR; TCRdb's copy has only in-frame clones and leaves some out. The sample includes 430,000 or so clones, around 10% of them seen just once. In total, each donor contributed a single heparinised blood draw that averaged around 120 mL. CD4+ cells of the naive, central memory, regulatory and stem cell-like memory types were sorted via CD45RO/CCR7/CD25/CD127/CD95/CD27. The V and J ends lost 1 base and 8 bases respectively, with 9 bases between them. The CDR3 has 12 residues. Germline V gene lookup returns CDR1 SGHTA and CDR2 FQGNSA.

The chain is built from TRBV7-2 and TRBJ2-7, with D uncertain. This receptor was identified in a woman under 30 in good health. The sequenced sample consisted of naive CD4+ T cells from blood. The CDR3: CASSLVSSKQYF. CDR3 in DNA: TGTGCCAGCAGCTTAGTTTCTTCTAAGCAGTACTTC.